Each of the 8 T cell receptor beta chains below was sequenced from the same sample in a study of T cells in Graves' hyperthyroidism and ophthalmopathy. From RNA transcripts, TCR beta CDR3 regions were amplified. The primer set for the first-round RT-PCR of the TCR CDR3 was HTBI. TCRdb processed the multiplex PCR reads anew with MiXCR; each CDR3 protein has one entry. The sample lists about 300,000 distinct CDR3 sequences, roughly a fifth occurring once. Sample: blood. The receptor set was obtained from a man aged 45-65 years with Graves' ophthalmopathy.

This clonotype was seen a few times. This chain links TRBV2 with TRBJ2-1, with 13 bases fitting TRBD2. Trimming took 9 bases from V and 0 from J; bases not matched to a gene: 11. Germline loops: CDR1 SNHLY, CDR2 FYNNEI. CDR3 length equals 18 residues. CDR3 residues: CASMKLAGGRSSYNEQFF. CDR3 DNA: TGTGCCAGTATGAAACTAGCGGGAGGGCGGAGCTCCTACAATGAGCAGTTCTTC.

In its sample, this clonotype was seen many times. The chain recombines TRBV30 with TRBJ1-4; 7 bases are shared with TRBD1. CDR3 length equals 17 residues. The V and J ends lost 7 bases and 0 bases, in that order; junction bases with no gene match: 14. CDR1 is GTSNPN, CDR2 SVGIG, per germline (reference sequence). CDR3 loop: CALRTGSSFATNEKLFF. The DNA for the CDR3 is TGTGCCTTGCGGACAGGCTCCTCCTTTGCAACTAATGAAAAACTGTTTTTT.

This chain connects TRBV28 to TRBJ2-1; 9 nucleotides match TRBD2. This CDR3 contains 15 residues. V was clipped by 3 bases and J by 7 bases; unmatched bases: 7. CDR1 and CDR2 (germline): MDHEN, SYDVKM. The CDR3 DNA sequence: TGTGCCAGCAGTTTCTCGCGGGAGGGGATAAATGAGCAGTTCTTC. Translating it yields CASSFSREGINEQFF.

The J gene is TRBJ2-7, the V gene TRBV4-2; 11 nucleotides align to TRBD2. Germline CDR1 is LGHNA and CDR2 is YNFKEQ. The J segment lost 8 bases and the V segment lost 1 base, leaving 10 bases of the junction unmatched. This CDR3 spans 16 amino acids. CDR3 residues: CASSQGLAGGGGKQYF. CDR3 in DNA: TGTGCCAGCAGCCAAGGTCTAGCGGGAGGAGGAGGGAAGCAGTACTTC.

The chain joins TRBV28 to TRBJ2-5; no reliable D call. This CDR3 is built from 13 residues. V was pared by 6 bases and J by 3 bases, with 11 bases between. CDR1 is MDHEN, CDR2 SYDVKM, per germline. CDR3 protein: CASSTPREETQYF. In DNA form, the CDR3 reads TGTGCCAGCAGCACACCTAGAGAAGAGACCCAGTACTTC.

V is TRBV30 and J is TRBJ2-4, with no clear D. This CDR3 region has 15 residues. Germline loops: CDR1 GTSNPN, CDR2 SVGIG (reference sequence). V was cut by 1 base and J by 2 bases, with 12 bases left in between. The CDR3 DNA sequence: TGTGCCTGGAGTGAGGGTAGCCCTACCAAAAACATTCAGTACTTC. Protein product: CAWSEGSPTKNIQYF. Filled out from reference TRBV30 and TRBJ2-4, the complete variable domain reads SQTIHQWPATLVQPVGSPLSLECTVEGTSNPNLYWYRQAAGRGLQLLFYSVGIGQISSEVPQNLSASRPQDRQFILSSKKLLLSDSGFYLCAWSEGSPTKNIQYFGAGTRLSVL.

Ten or more counts support this clonotype. The genes are TRBV5-1 and TRBJ1-2; D remains unclear. V gave up 5 bases and J gave up 4 bases, with 15 bases separating them. Germline V gene sequence: CDR1 SGHRS, CDR2 YFSETQ. The CDR3 length is 14 residues. In DNA, the CDR3 is TGCGCCAGCAGTTTTTCTGACGGTGCCTATGGCTACACCTTC. It yields the protein CASSFSDGAYGYTF.

This clonotype has more than one count but fewer than ten. The V and J genes are TRBV2 and TRBJ1-6; 9 nucleotides line up with TRBD1. CDR3 length: 15 amino acids. CDR1 is SNHLY and CDR2 is FYNNEI in the germline V gene. Trimming removed 5 bases from V and 7 bases from J; junction bases left unmatched: 6. The CDR3: CASSSRDRDNSPLHF. In DNA form, the CDR3 reads TGTGCCAGCAGTAGTAGGGACAGGGACAATTCACCCCTCCACTTT.